These 6 T cell receptor beta chains originate from one sample sequenced in a study of T-cell reconstitution after alpha-beta-depleted transplantation in children (dated by TCRdb to about 2016). The library was generated by PCR. The sequencer was an Illumina HiSeq 2500. To normalize quantification of the TCRbeta repertoire, the TCR libraries were built with molecular barcoding that relied on unique molecular identifiers. In TCRdb, the public reads were trimmed at Q25 with fastp and aligned with MiXCR, with productive beta chains retained. Under each unique CDR3 protein, matching rows form one entry showing the most common genes and DNA. Present in this sample are approximately 400,000 distinct CDR3 sequences, 11% of which were seen just once. The top ten constitute roughly 5.5% of the sample. The source material was PBMCs from the stem cell graft donor, sampled from the stem cell graft. The receptors were gathered from a human donor who donated a stem cell graft to a child with acute myeloid leukemia.

CDR3 sequence (DNA): TGCGCCAGCAGCCCCGGGACAGGGAGCACTGAAGCTTTCTTT. This encodes CASSPGTGSTEAFF. V is TRBV5-1 and J is TRBJ1-1; 9 nucleotides align to TRBD1. Unmatched junction bases numbered 5, after V lost 4 bases and J lost 4 bases. The CDR3 has 14 residues. Germline loops: CDR1 SGHRS, CDR2 YFSETQ. Using reference TRBV5-1 and TRBJ1-1 for the parts outside the CDR3, the full variable domain is KAGVTQTPRYLIKTRGQQVTLSCSPISGHRSVSWYQQTPGQGLQFLFEYFSETQRNKGNFPGRFSGRQFSNSRSEMNVSTLELGDSALYLCASSPGTGSTEAFFGQGTRLTVV.

This clonotype was counted at least ten times. An end of the junction differs from the germline gene, which may be a read error. The rearrangement uses TRBV6-4 and TRBJ2-2; D call uncertain. This CDR3 region has 13 residues. Germline V gene data show CDR1 as MRHNA and CDR2 as SNTAGT. The CDR3 is CASSVRNPGELFF. In DNA, the CDR3 is TGTGCCAGCAGTGTGAGGAACCCCGGGGAGCTGTTTTTT.

The sample holds many counts of this clonotype. An end of the junction does not agree with germline; a read error may underlie this. V gene TRBV5-1 combines with J gene TRBJ2-3; 10 bases match TRBD2. From germline, CDR1 is SGHRS and CDR2 YFSETQ. This CDR3 is 14 amino acids long. The CDR3 region has the DNA TGTGCCAGCAGTTATCTAGCGGGGGCAGATACGCAGTATTTT. Its translation: CASSYLAGADTQYF. Complete variable domain (other parts from reference TRBV5-1 and TRBJ2-3): KAGVTQTPRYLIKTRGQQVTLSCSPISGHRSVSWYQQTPGQGLQFLFEYFSETQRNKGNFPGRFSGRQFSNSRSEMNVSTLELGDSALYLCASSYLAGADTQYFGPGTRLTVL.

This clonotype came up a few times. The chain uses TRBV2 and TRBJ1-2; D gene unclear. The CDR3 runs 9 residues. Trimming shortened V by 10 bases and J by 6 bases, and 6 bases separated the two germline ends. CDR1 is SNHLY, CDR2 FYNNEI, per germline. This CDR3 reads CAISDGYTF. CDR3 sequence (DNA): TGTGCCATCTCGGATGGCTACACCTTC.

This clonotype has only a few counts. An end of the junction does not agree with germline; a read error may underlie this. The chain has TRBV7-7 and TRBJ2-5; D tentatively reads TRBD1 or TRBD2 (6 bases each). This CDR3 region has 14 residues. Germline assignment: CDR1 SSHAT and CDR2 FNYEAQ (reference sequence). CDR3 in DNA: TGTGCTAGCAGCTTAGCGGACAGTGTAGAGACCCAGTACTTC. This encodes CASSLADSVETQYF.

This chain uses TRBV7-6 with TRBJ2-5; D not certain. This CDR3 contains 14 residues. Trimming stripped 5 bases from V and 4 bases from J, with 14 bases between. Per the germline V gene, CDR1 is SGHVS and CDR2 is FNYEAQ. The CDR3 is CASSPYVGGETQYF. CDR3 nucleotide sequence: TGTGCCAGCAGCCCCTACGTAGGCGGAGAGACCCAGTACTTC.